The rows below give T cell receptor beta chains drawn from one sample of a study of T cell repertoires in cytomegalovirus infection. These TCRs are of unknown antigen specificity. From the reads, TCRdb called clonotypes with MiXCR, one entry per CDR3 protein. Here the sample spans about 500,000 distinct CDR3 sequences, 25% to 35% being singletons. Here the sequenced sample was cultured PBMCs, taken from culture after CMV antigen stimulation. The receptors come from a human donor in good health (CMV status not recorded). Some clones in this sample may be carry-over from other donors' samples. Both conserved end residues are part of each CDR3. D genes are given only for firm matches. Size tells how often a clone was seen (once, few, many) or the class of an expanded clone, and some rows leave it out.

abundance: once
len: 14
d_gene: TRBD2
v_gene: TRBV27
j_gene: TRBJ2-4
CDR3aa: CASRPPEGRDIQYF
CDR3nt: TGTGCCAGCAGGCCCCCCGAGGGGAGGGACATTCAGTACTTC

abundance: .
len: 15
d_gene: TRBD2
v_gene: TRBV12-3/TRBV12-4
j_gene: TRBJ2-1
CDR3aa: CASSQLAGANNEQFF
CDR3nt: TGTGCCAGCAGTCAGCTAGCGGGAGCTAACAATGAGCAGTTCTTC

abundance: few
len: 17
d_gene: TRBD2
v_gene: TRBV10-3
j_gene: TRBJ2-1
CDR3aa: CAMGLAGAGGAYNEQFF
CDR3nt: TGTGCCATGGGTCTGGCGGGAGCCGGCGGTGCCTACAATGAGCAGTTCTTC

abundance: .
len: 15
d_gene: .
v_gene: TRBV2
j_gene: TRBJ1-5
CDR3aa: CASREEAWGGQTQHF
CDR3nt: TGTGCCAGCAGAGAAGAAGCATGGGGAGGCCAGACCCAGCATTTT

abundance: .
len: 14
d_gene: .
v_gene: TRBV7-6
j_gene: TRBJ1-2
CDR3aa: CASSLAGGMRGYTF
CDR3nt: TGTGCCAGCAGCTTAGCTGGGGGGATGAGGGGCTACACCTTC

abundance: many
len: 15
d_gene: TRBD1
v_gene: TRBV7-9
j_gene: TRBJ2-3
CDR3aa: CASSSRTGLTDTQYF
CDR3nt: TGTGCCAGCAGCTCCCGGACAGGGCTCACAGATACGCAGTATTTT

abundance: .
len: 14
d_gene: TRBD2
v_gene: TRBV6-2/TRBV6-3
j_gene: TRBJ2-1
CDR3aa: CASRGLAPYNEQFF
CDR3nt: TGTGCCAGCAGGGGACTAGCGCCCTACAATGAGCAGTTCTTC

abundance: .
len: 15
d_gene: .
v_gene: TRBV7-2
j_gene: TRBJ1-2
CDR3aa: CASSSAPGRTYGYTF
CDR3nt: TGTGCCAGCAGCTCAGCGCCGGGACGGACCTATGGCTACACCTTC

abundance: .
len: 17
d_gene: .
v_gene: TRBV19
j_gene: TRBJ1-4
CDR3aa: CASTRDPYLATNEKLFF
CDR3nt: TGTGCCAGTACAAGGGACCCTTACCTAGCAACTAATGAAAAACTGTTTTTT

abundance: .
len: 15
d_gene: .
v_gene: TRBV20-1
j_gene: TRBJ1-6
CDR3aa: CSARGVGWMGSPLHF
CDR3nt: TGCAGTGCTAGAGGTGTCGGCTGGATGGGATCACCCCTCCACTTT

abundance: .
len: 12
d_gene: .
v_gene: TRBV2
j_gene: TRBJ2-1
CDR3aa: CASGWSYNEQFF
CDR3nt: TGTGCCAGCGGGTGGTCCTACAATGAGCAGTTCTTC

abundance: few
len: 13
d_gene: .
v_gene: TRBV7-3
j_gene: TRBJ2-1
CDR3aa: CASSLSTSNEQFF
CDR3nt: TGTGCCAGCAGCTTAAGTACTAGCAATGAGCAGTTCTTC

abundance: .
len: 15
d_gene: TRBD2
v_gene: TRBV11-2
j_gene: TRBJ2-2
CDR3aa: CASSPVSGAAGELFF
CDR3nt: TGTGCCAGCAGCCCTGTTAGCGGGGCAGCCGGGGAGCTGTTTTTT

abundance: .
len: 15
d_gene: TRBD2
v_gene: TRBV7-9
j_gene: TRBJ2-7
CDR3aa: CASSPLAGGTYEQYF
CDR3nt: TGTGCCAGCAGCCCACTAGCGGGAGGGACCTACGAGCAGTACTTC

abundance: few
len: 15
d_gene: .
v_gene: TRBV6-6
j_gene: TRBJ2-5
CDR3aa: CASSYGSRRGETQYF
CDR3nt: TGTGCCAGCAGTTACGGGTCCCGAAGGGGAGAGACCCAGTACTTC

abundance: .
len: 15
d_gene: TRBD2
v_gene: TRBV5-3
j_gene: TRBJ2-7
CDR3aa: CARSLVSGRAYEQYF
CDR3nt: TGTGCCAGAAGCTTGGTGAGCGGGAGAGCCTACGAGCAGTACTTC

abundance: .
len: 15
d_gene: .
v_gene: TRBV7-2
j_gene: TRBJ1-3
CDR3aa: CASRRSGVLGNTIYF
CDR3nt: TGTGCCAGCAGAAGATCCGGGGTACTCGGAAACACCATATATTTT

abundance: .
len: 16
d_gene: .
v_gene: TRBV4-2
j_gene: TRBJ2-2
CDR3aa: CASSPSAPANTGELFF
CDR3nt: TGTGCCAGCAGCCCATCAGCCCCCGCGAACACCGGGGAGCTGTTTTTT

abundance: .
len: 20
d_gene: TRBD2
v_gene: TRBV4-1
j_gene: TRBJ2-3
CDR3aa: CASSHPGLAGAPGSTDTQYF
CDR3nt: TGCGCCAGCAGCCACCCGGGACTAGCGGGAGCCCCGGGATCCACAGATACGCAGTATTTT

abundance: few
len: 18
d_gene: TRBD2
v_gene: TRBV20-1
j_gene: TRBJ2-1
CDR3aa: CSASGTSGRASSYNEQFF
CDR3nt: TGCAGTGCTAGTGGGACTAGCGGGAGGGCGAGCTCCTACAATGAGCAGTTCTTC

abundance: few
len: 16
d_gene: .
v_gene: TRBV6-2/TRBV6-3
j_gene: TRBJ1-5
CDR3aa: CASSFGIGEAGRPQHF
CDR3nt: TGTGCCAGCAGTTTCGGTATAGGCGAGGCGGGGAGGCCCCAGCATTTT

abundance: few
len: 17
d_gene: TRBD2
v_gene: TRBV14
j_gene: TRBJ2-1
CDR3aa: CASSLRLAGGRPNEQFF
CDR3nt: TGTGCCAGCAGCCTAAGACTAGCGGGAGGGAGACCCAATGAGCAGTTCTTC

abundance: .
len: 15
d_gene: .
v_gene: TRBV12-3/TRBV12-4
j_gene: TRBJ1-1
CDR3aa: CASARGAGLSTEAFF
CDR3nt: TGTGCCAGCGCTCGGGGGGCCGGGTTGAGCACTGAAGCTTTCTTT

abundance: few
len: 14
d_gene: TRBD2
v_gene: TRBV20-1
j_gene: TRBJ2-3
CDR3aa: CSASNAGGTDTQYF
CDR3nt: TGCAGTGCTAGCAATGCGGGGGGCACAGATACGCAGTATTTT

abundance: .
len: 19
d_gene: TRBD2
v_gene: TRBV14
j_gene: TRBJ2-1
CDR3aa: CASSQTRLAGGQGVHEQFF
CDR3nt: TGTGCCAGCAGCCAAACCCGACTAGCGGGAGGCCAGGGCGTCCATGAGCAGTTCTTC

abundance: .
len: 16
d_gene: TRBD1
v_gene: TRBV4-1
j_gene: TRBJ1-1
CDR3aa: CASSQGPTGRDTEAFF
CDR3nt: TGCGCCAGCAGCCAAGGACCGACAGGGCGGGACACTGAAGCTTTCTTT

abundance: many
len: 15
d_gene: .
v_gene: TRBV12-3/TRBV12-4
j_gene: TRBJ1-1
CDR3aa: CASSFWREMNTEAFF
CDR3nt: TGTGCCAGCAGTTTTTGGCGAGAAATGAACACTGAAGCTTTCTTT

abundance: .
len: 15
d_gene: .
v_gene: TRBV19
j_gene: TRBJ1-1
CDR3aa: CASTDRGGGNTEAFF
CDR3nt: TGTGCCAGTACCGATCGGGGTGGGGGGAACACTGAAGCTTTCTTT

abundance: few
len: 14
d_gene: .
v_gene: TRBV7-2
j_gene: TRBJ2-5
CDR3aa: CASSEVGGGETQYF
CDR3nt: TGTGCCAGCAGCGAGGTAGGAGGAGGAGAGACCCAGTACTTC

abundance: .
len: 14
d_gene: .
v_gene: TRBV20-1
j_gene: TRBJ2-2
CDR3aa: CSARDWGNTGELFF
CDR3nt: TGCAGTGCTAGAGATTGGGGGAACACCGGGGAGCTGTTTTTT

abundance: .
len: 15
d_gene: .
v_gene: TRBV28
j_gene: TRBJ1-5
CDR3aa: CASSDSDRGSQPQHF
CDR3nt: TGTGCCAGCAGTGATTCGGACAGAGGGAGTCAGCCCCAGCATTTT

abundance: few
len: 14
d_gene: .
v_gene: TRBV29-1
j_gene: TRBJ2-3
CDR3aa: CSVERDGSTDTQYF
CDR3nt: TGCAGCGTTGAACGGGACGGGAGCACAGATACGCAGTATTTT

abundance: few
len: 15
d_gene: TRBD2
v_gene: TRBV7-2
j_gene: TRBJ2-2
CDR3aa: CASKAGGRNTGELFF
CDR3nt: TGTGCCAGCAAGGCGGGCGGGAGAAATACCGGGGAGCTGTTTTTT

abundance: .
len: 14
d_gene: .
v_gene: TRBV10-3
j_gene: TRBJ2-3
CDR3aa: CAISEAQGIDTQYF
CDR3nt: TGTGCCATCAGTGAAGCTCAGGGGATAGATACGCAGTATTTT

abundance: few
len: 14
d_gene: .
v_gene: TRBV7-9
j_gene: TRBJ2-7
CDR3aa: CASSLADGFDEQYF
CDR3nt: TGTGCCAGCAGCTTAGCGGACGGCTTTGACGAGCAGTACTTC

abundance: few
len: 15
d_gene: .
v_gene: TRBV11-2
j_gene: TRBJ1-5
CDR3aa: CASSLDSGTWQPQHF
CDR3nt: TGTGCCAGCAGCTTAGATTCTGGGACCTGGCAGCCCCAGCATTTT

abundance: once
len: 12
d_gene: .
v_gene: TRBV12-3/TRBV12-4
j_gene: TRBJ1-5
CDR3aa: CASSSDVGPQHF
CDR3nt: TGTGCCAGCAGCTCCGATGTTGGCCCCCAGCATTTT

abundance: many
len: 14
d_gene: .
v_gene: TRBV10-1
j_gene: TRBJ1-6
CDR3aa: CASSRGSSDSPLHF
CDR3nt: TGCGCCAGCAGCCGGGGGTCTTCGGATTCACCCCTCCACTTT

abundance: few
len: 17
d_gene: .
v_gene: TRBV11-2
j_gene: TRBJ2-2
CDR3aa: CASSDRWGTQNTGELFF
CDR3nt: TGTGCCAGCAGCGACCGGTGGGGGACTCAGAACACCGGGGAGCTGTTTTTT

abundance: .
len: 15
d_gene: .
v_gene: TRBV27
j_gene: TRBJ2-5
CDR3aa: CASTLNARERETQYF
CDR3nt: TGTGCCAGCACCCTAAATGCCCGGGAGAGGGAGACCCAGTACTTC